Listed here are 8 T cell receptor beta chains from one sample, sequenced in a study of T cells in narcolepsy. The protocol was immunoSEQ multiplex PCR, while the TCRdb copy is restricted to in-frame clones and leaves out a portion. The sample lists tens of thousands of clones; approximately 62% were seen once. Material: memory (CD45RA-) CD4+ T cells from blood. The receptors shown here come from a human donor in good health.

The rearrangement joins TRBV7-8 to TRBJ2-7; no firm D call. This CDR3 comprises 12 residues. Deletions cut 7 bases from V and 3 bases from J, with 10 bases between. Germline V gives CDR1 SGHVS, CDR2 FQNEAQ. The CDR3 nucleotides are TGTGCCAGCACCCTTACTGGCTACGAGCAGTACTTC. This codes for CASTLTGYEQYF. Looking up the rest from reference TRBV7-8 and TRBJ2-7 gives the full variable domain: GAGVSQSPRYKVAKRGQDVALRCDPISGHVSLFWYQQALGQGPEFLTYFQNEAQLDKSGLPSDRFFAERPEGSVSTLKIQRTQQEDSAVYLCASTLTGYEQYFGPGTRLTVT.

The chain uses TRBV30 and TRBJ2-7, with D maybe TRBD2 (6 bases). Trimming shortened V by 4 bases and J by 6 bases, and 25 bases separated the two germline ends. The CDR3 consists of 16 residues. Germline assignment: CDR1 GTSNPN and CDR2 SVGIG (reference sequence). In DNA form, the CDR3 reads TGTGCCTGGATTCCCAGCCTAGCGCGACCGGTGGGCGAGCAGTACTTC. Translation gives CAWIPSLARPVGEQYF.

The J gene is TRBJ1-1, the V gene TRBV5-8; a possible D gene is TRBD1 (5 bases). The V gene's germline CDR1 is SGHTS and CDR2 YDEGEE. V was shortened by 7 bases and J by 3 bases, with 10 bases between the two germline ends. The CDR3 contains 12 residues. Here the CDR3 reads CASGTWDTEAFF. CDR3 nucleotide sequence: TGTGCCAGCGGGACGTGGGACACTGAAGCTTTCTTT.

This clone was picked up a small number of times. This rearrangement joins TRBV5-6 to TRBJ2-3, with D possibly matching TRBD1 (5 bases). The germline V gene encodes CDR1 SGHDT and CDR2 YYEEEE. V lost 5 bases and J 2 bases, leaving 15 bases between the germline ends. This CDR3 has 15 residues. DNA of the CDR3: TGTGCCAGCAGTTCCCGATGGGGCCCCACAGATACGCAGTATTTT. This gives the protein CASSSRWGPTDTQYF.

The V call is TRBV28, the J call TRBJ1-2; D is uncertain. With 2 bases removed from V and 4 bases from J, the gap between germline ends came to 11 bases. The CDR3 has 14 amino acids. Looked up from germline, CDR1 is MDHEN and CDR2 is SYDVKM. The CDR3 coding sequence is TGTGCCAGCAGTTTAAATCTGGGAGGCTATGGCTACACCTTC. It specifies CASSLNLGGYGYTF.

This clone was observed a few times. This chain links TRBV4-3 with TRBJ1-2; D unresolved. The CDR3 covers 16 residues. V lost 0 bases and J 8 bases, leaving 19 bases between the germline ends. Germline CDR1 and CDR2: LGHNA and YSLEER. The CDR3 region is CASSQDAAGTTRGYTF. The CDR3 DNA sequence: TGCGCCAGCAGCCAAGATGCTGCGGGAACCACGAGGGGCTACACCTTC.

This clone was recorded a few times. The V and J genes are TRBV28 and TRBJ1-5; TRBD1 matches at 8 bases. Germline CDR1 and CDR2: MDHEN and SYDVKM. CDR3 length: 18 residues. Trimming at V came to 3 bases and at J to 2 bases, leaving 12 bases not matched to a gene. In nucleotides, the CDR3 is TGTGCCAGCAGTTTCGCAGGGGGCTCAGGGGTTGGCAATCAGCCCCAGCATTTT. It translates to CASSFAGGSGVGNQPQHF.

In its sample, this clone was seen a few times. The rearrangement uses TRBV28 and TRBJ1-6; D is unresolved. The CDR3 contains 14 residues. V was shortened by 8 bases and J by 7 bases, with 15 bases between the two germline ends. Germline-derived CDR1 and CDR2 are MDHEN and SYDVKM. The CDR3 coding sequence is TGTGCCAGCGGCTCCCTAGGAGGGAATTCACCCCTCCACTTT. Its protein is CASGSLGGNSPLHF.